These 7 T cell receptor beta chains were all obtained from the same sample, sequenced in a study of blood T cell repertoires in COVID-19. Data came from immunoSEQ multiplex PCR; TCRdb stores just in-frame clones and leaves some out. The data hold fewer than 400,000 clones, with around four fifths observed a single time. The sequenced sample was peripheral blood. The receptors were gathered from a man between 25 and 39 years old with active or convalescent COVID-19.

The V and J genes are TRBV10-3 and TRBJ2-3; TRBD1 matches at 7 bases. The length of the CDR3 is 14 residues. The V gene end was trimmed by 4 bases and the J gene end by 0 bases; junction bases not matched to a gene: 1. Germline V lookup: CDR1 ENHRY, CDR2 SYGVKD. In DNA, the CDR3 is TGTGCCATCAGTGGGACAGGTAGCACAGATACGCAGTATTTT. Its translation is CAISGTGSTDTQYF.

The gene calls are TRBV5-4 and TRBJ2-7, with D perhaps TRBD1 (6 bases). The CDR3 covers 14 residues. V was cut by 2 bases and J by 2 bases, with 11 bases left in between. CDR1 is SGHNT and CDR2 is YYREEE in the germline V gene (reference sequence). Here the CDR3 DNA reads TGTGCCAGCAGCTTAAGGGACAAACCCTACGAGCAGTACTTC. This sequence encodes CASSLRDKPYEQYF. Drawing the rest from reference TRBV5-4 and TRBJ2-7, the complete variable domain is ETGVTQSPTHLIKTRGQQVTLRCSSQSGHNTVSWYQQALGQGPQFIFQYYREEENGRGNFPPRFSGLQFPNYSSELNVNALELDDSALYLCASSLRDKPYEQYFGPGTRLTVT.

This clone was counted between two and nine times. The genes are TRBV7-2 and TRBJ1-2; possibly TRBD1 for D (5 bases). The germline V gene encodes CDR1 SGHTA and CDR2 FQGNSA. This CDR3 comprises 13 residues. Deletions cut 1 base from V and 8 bases from J, with 11 bases between. This CDR3 is CASSLGGVSGYTF. The CDR3 coding sequence is TGTGCCAGCAGCTTAGGGGGGGTGAGCGGCTACACCTTC. The full variable domain, its missing parts supplied by reference TRBV7-2 and TRBJ1-2, is GAGVSQSPSNKVTEKGKDVELRCDPISGHTALYWYRQSLGQGLEFLIYFQGNSAPDKSGLPSDRFSAERTGGSVSTLTIQRTQQEDSAVYLCASSLGGVSGYTFGSGTRLTVV.

The V call is TRBV7-2, the J call TRBJ1-2, with TRBD1 identical over 7 bases. The CDR3 runs 15 residues. Germline lookup yields CDR1 SGHTA and CDR2 FQGNSA. The junction had 5 bases not matched to a gene; V was cut back by 1 base and J by 3 bases. CDR3 residues: CASSLGRDSYYGYTF. In DNA form, the CDR3 reads TGTGCCAGCAGCTTAGGTCGGGACAGTTACTATGGCTACACCTTC. Looking up the rest from reference TRBV7-2 and TRBJ1-2 gives the full variable domain: GAGVSQSPSNKVTEKGKDVELRCDPISGHTALYWYRQSLGQGLEFLIYFQGNSAPDKSGLPSDRFSAERTGGSVSTLTIQRTQQEDSAVYLCASSLGRDSYYGYTFGSGTRLTVV.

This chain uses TRBV5-1 with TRBJ2-2; TRBD2 is a possible D gene (5 bases). V gave up 4 bases and J gave up 6 bases, with 13 bases separating them. The CDR3 has 14 residues. From germline, CDR1 is SGHRS and CDR2 YFSETQ. The CDR3 reads CASSEGSTSGELFF. CDR3 nucleotide sequence: TGCGCCAGCAGCGAGGGCAGCACGTCCGGGGAGCTGTTTTTT.

The rearrangement links TRBV29-1 to TRBJ2-7; 10 bases line up with TRBD2. The J segment lost 0 bases and the V segment lost 5 bases, leaving 1 base of the junction unmatched. The germline CDR1 and CDR2 sequences are SQVTM and ANQGSEA. This CDR3 spans 13 amino acids. The DNA of the CDR3 is TGCAGCGTTCTAGCGGGGGACTCCTACGAGCAGTACTTC. This codes for CSVLAGDSYEQYF.

The gene calls are TRBV7-3 and TRBJ2-1, with TRBD2 matching over 8 bases. Germline V gene lookup returns CDR1 SGHTA and CDR2 FQGTGA. The CDR3 covers 12 residues. V was clipped by 4 bases and J by 9 bases; unmatched bases: 2. CDR3 nucleotide sequence: TGTGCCAGCAGCTCGGGGGGGAGTGAGCAGTTCTTC. Its protein is CASSSGGSEQFF.